This TCR beta chain was sequenced for a study of T cell repertoires in cytomegalovirus infection. About the study: Through public TCR beta signatures, both CMV infection and matching HLA type were indicated.

Study-wide results and caveats: HLA-C-restricted CMV-specific TCR beta clonotypes prevailed in the ex vivo response. Based on cumulative public TCR beta family frequency, carriers of CMV plus the relevant HLA were identified.

On this clonotype itself: Its antigen is unidentified.

The V end lost 4 bases, the J end lost 0 bases, and 10 bases lay between the germline ends. Per germline, CDR1 MNHEY and CDR2 SMNVEV (reference sequence). This CDR3 is built from 14 residues. A single record per CDR3 protein comes from TCRdb applying MiXCR to the reads. The data show almost 550,000 distinct CDR3 sequences, approximately 15% seen once. Specimen: CD8+ T cells from PBMCs. The sequence was collected from a human donor in good health (CMV status not recorded). Some clones in this sample may be carry-over from other donors' samples. V and J are TRBV27 and TRBJ2-7, with D possibly matching TRBD1 (5 bases). The CDR3 protein is CASSSLTASYEQYF. DNA of the CDR3: TGTGCCAGCAGTTCTCTGACAGCCTCCTACGAGCAGTACTTC.